This T cell receptor (beta chain) comes out of a study of T cell repertoires in cytomegalovirus infection. As for the study in general: CMV infection plus the matching HLA type was flagged by public TCR beta signatures. Study findings and constraints: The study found HLA-C-restricted CMV-specific TCR beta clonotypes dominating the ex vivo response. Carriage of CMV together with the relevant HLA was identifiable through cumulative public TCR beta family frequency.

This clonotype was seen a handful of times. What it binds is not known. V lost 3 bases and J 1 base, leaving 7 bases between the germline ends. The CDR3 covers 13 residues. Germline CDR1 DFQATT, CDR2 SNEGSKA (reference sequence). TCRdb independently ran MiXCR on the reads; one entry per CDR3 protein. The sample shows almost 550,000 distinct CDR3 sequences, about 15% of them seen only once. V gene TRBV20-1 combines with J gene TRBJ1-5; D is undetermined. What was sequenced was CD8+ T cells from PBMCs. The TCR sequence derives from a human donor in good health (CMV status not recorded). Some clones in this sample may be carry-over from other donors' samples. This chain's CDR3 is CSARSWSNQPQHF. In DNA form, the CDR3 reads TGCAGTGCTAGGTCGTGGAGCAATCAGCCCCAGCATTTT.